Listed here are 26 T cell receptor beta chains from one sample, sequenced in a study of T cell responses to AZD1222 COVID-19 vaccine. Measured with immunoSEQ multiplex PCR; TCRdb has only the in-frame clones, and not every one. The repertoire holds 80,000 to 95,000 clones, with roughly 90% as singletons. The sample here was peripheral blood, taken 28 days after the second AZD1222 dose. These receptors came from an adult who received the AZD1222 COVID-19 vaccine.

This chain connects TRBV9 to TRBJ1-2; 11 nucleotides agree with TRBD1. V dropped 0 bases and J dropped 1; count of bases not matched to a gene: 2. The CDR3 covers 16 residues. Germline lookup yields CDR1 SGDLS and CDR2 YYNGEE. In DNA, the CDR3 is TGTGCCAGCAGCGTAGGGGGGACAGGGGGTAACTATGGCTACACCTTC. Translated: CASSVGGTGGNYGYTF. Variable domain in full (rest from reference TRBV9 and TRBJ1-2): DSGVTQTPKHLITATGQRVTLRCSPRSGDLSVYWYQQSLDQGLQFLIQYYNGEERAKGNILERFSAQQFPDLHSELNLSSLELGDSALYFCASSVGGTGGNYGYTFGSGTRLTVV.

The chain has TRBV6-1 and TRBJ2-3; D possibly matches TRBD1 or TRBD2 (6 bases each). CDR3 length equals 14 residues. Germline CDR1 and CDR2: MNHNS and SASEGT. Trimming removed 6 bases at V and 5 bases at J, with 15 bases between. CDR3 sequence reads: CASRFLRGEDTQYF. The CDR3 DNA reads as TGTGCCAGCAGGTTCTTAAGGGGGGAAGATACGCAGTATTTT.

This CDR3 reads CASSIGLAGQETQYF. As DNA, the CDR3 is TGTGCCAGCAGCATCGGACTAGCGGGGCAAGAGACCCAGTACTTC. This rearrangement joins TRBV9 to TRBJ2-5; 12 bases are a match to TRBD2. CDR1 and CDR2 from the germline V gene are SGDLS and YYNGEE. Unmatched junction bases numbered 3, after V lost 4 bases and J lost 2 bases. CDR3 length: 15 residues.

This chain uses TRBV6-1 with TRBJ1-5, with D possibly matching TRBD1 (5 bases). V lost 1 base and J lost 4, with 11 bases in between. CDR1 and CDR2 from the germline V gene are MNHNS and SASEGT. This CDR3 has 15 amino acids. The CDR3 loop is CASSEVGGWNQPQHF. The DNA of the CDR3 is TGTGCCAGCAGTGAAGTTGGGGGGTGGAATCAGCCCCAGCATTTT.

The chain joins TRBV24-1 to TRBJ2-7; tentatively, D is TRBD1 (6 bases). Germline CDR1 KGHDR, CDR2 SFDVKD. CDR3 length equals 15 residues. Trimming took off 3 bases at V and 2 bases at J, with 13 bases between the two ends. CDR3 coding DNA: TGTGCCACCAGTGATCCTCGGACAGCCACCTACGAGCAGTACTTC. This translates into CATSDPRTATYEQYF.

The V and J genes are TRBV6-1 and TRBJ2-6; D remains ambiguous. The germline CDR1 and CDR2 sequences are MNHNS and SASEGT. V dropped 2 bases and J dropped 2 bases, with 10 bases sitting between them. This CDR3 spans 16 amino acids. The CDR3, as DNA: TGTGCCAGCAGTGAATACGTTGCGCCTGGGGCCAACGTCCTGACTTTC. The encoded protein is CASSEYVAPGANVLTF.

The CDR3 bases are TGTGCCAGCAGCTTACGAGGTTTACCGGGACAGGGGGCCTACGAGCAGTACTTC. As protein: CASSLRGLPGQGAYEQYF. The chain joins TRBV5-5 to TRBJ2-7, with TRBD1 matching 11 bases. The trim removed 2 bases at V and 2 bases at J, leaving 12 bases unmatched. The length of the CDR3 is 18 residues. Per the germline V gene, CDR1 is SGHKS and CDR2 is YYEKEE (reference sequence).

The V and J genes are TRBV29-1 and TRBJ1-2; D is perhaps TRBD1 (5 bases). Germline CDR1 and CDR2: SQVTM and ANQGSEA. The CDR3 extends over 14 amino acids. Trimming pared 1 base from V and 5 bases from J, leaving 14 bases between. The CDR3 sequence is CSVEVRLGGYGYTF. Here the CDR3 DNA reads TGCAGCGTTGAAGTCCGTTTGGGGGGATATGGCTACACCTTC.

The chain couples TRBV7-9 to TRBJ2-1, with unresolved D. The CDR3 has 15 residues. V dropped 1 base and J dropped 2 bases, with 9 bases sitting between them. Germline lookup yields CDR1 SEHNR and CDR2 FQNEAQ (reference sequence). The CDR3 DNA sequence: TGTGCCAGCAGCTTAGAAACGGTTGCCTACAATGAGCAGTTCTTC. Translated, it gives CASSLETVAYNEQFF.

The chain joins TRBV27 to TRBJ1-2; D remains unclear. The CDR3 length is 13 residues. The V and J ends lost 1 base and 4 bases respectively, with 7 bases between them. Germline CDR1 and CDR2: MNHEY and SMNVEV (reference sequence). The CDR3 protein is CASSLLGSYGYTF. The CDR3 bases are TGTGCCAGCAGTTTATTAGGTAGCTATGGCTACACCTTC.

V gene TRBV6-5 combines with J gene TRBJ2-3; 9 nucleotides line up with TRBD1. The CDR3 has 16 amino acids. Germline assignment: CDR1 MNHEY and CDR2 SVGAGI. Trimming at V came to 4 bases and at J to 1 base, leaving 6 bases not matched to a gene. Here the CDR3 reads CASSLDRGRGTDTQYF. The CDR3 region has the DNA TGTGCCAGCAGTTTGGACAGGGGCCGAGGCACAGATACGCAGTATTTT.

V and J are TRBV3-1 (or the pseudogene TRBV3-2) and TRBJ2-1; 10 nucleotides align to TRBD2. After removal of 6 bases from V and 0 bases from J, the junction contained 5 bases not matched to a gene. The germline V gene encodes CDR1 LGHDT and CDR2 YNNKEL (reference sequence). CDR3 length equals 16 residues. The CDR3 nucleotides read TGTGCCAGCAGGGGACTAGCGCGGAGCTCCTACAATGAGCAGTTCTTC. It translates to CASRGLARSSYNEQFF.

The V call is TRBV18, the J call TRBJ2-6; D remains ambiguous. V was shortened by 6 bases and J by 1 base, with 16 bases between the two germline ends. In germline, CDR1 is KGHSH, CDR2 LQKENI. The CDR3 runs 17 residues. Here the CDR3 DNA reads TGTGCCAGCTCGATGGGTACTCCAAGATCTGGGGCCAACGTCCTGACTTTC. It is translated as CASSMGTPRSGANVLTF.

The rearrangement uses TRBV5-6 and TRBJ2-2; D remains ambiguous. The CDR3 sequence is 13 residues long. Trimming took off 1 base at V and 3 bases at J, with 4 bases between the two ends. Germline values: CDR1 SGHDT, CDR2 YYEEEE. DNA for the CDR3: TGTGCCAGCAGCTTGTTGGACACCGGGGAGCTGTTTTTT. It codes for CASSLLDTGELFF.

The chain links TRBV18 to TRBJ1-2; D unclear. Trimming stripped 2 bases from V and 8 bases from J, with 15 bases between. CDR1 and CDR2 from the germline V gene are KGHSH and LQKENI. The CDR3 consists of 14 residues. The CDR3 bases are TGTGCCAGCTCACCAGCTAAGGGAGCGCGGGGCTACACCTTC. Amino acids: CASSPAKGARGYTF. Full variable domain (outside the CDR3, taken from reference TRBV18 and TRBJ1-2): NAGVMQNPRHLVRRRGQEARLRCSPMKGHSHVYWYRQLPEEGLKFMVYLQKENIIDESGMPKERFSAEFPKEGPSILRIQQVVRGDSAAYFCASSPAKGARGYTFGSGTRLTVV.

The chain joins TRBV7-9 to TRBJ2-7; TRBD2 matches at 8 bases. V lost 5 bases and J lost 3; bases outside the gene matches: 12. CDR3 length: 16 residues. In germline, CDR1 is SEHNR, CDR2 FQNEAQ (reference sequence). In DNA, the CDR3 is TGTGCCAGCAGCCCCTCGGCGGGAGGCCCCCTCTACGAGCAGTACTTC. This gives the protein CASSPSAGGPLYEQYF.

The chain joins TRBV4-3 to TRBJ1-2; D is ambiguous. The germline V gene has CDR1 LGHNA and CDR2 YSLEER. The CDR3 extends over 15 amino acids. V lost 0 bases and J 5 bases, leaving 13 bases between the germline ends. The CDR3 spells CASSQDLGTTYGYTF. The CDR3 coding sequence is TGCGCCAGCAGCCAAGATCTGGGAACCACTTATGGCTACACCTTC.

The chain couples TRBV7-2 to TRBJ1-1; D is perhaps TRBD1 (5 bases). CDR1 is SGHTA and CDR2 is FQGNSA in the germline V gene. Trimming removed 3 bases from V and 4 bases from J, with 9 bases in between. The CDR3 has 13 residues. CDR3 nucleotide sequence: TGTGCCAGCAGCTTCGGGGGGACCACTGAAGCTTTCTTT. Translation gives CASSFGGTTEAFF.

This chain uses TRBV6-5 with TRBJ1-1, with D possibly being TRBD1 (6 bases). Trimming cost V 10 bases and J 2 bases, with 14 bases left between them. CDR3 length: 13 residues. Germline V CDR1 and CDR2: MNHEY, SVGAGI. CDR3 DNA sequence: TGTGCCATCGAGGACAGTGGTAACACTGAAGCTTTCTTT. It encodes CAIEDSGNTEAFF.

The chain joins TRBV28 to TRBJ1-2; 7 positions agree with TRBD1. CDR1 and CDR2 (germline): MDHEN, SYDVKM. V trimming: 6 bases; J trimming: 4 bases; junction bases outside the gene matches: 14. The CDR3 has 16 residues. The CDR3 DNA reads TGTGCCAGCAGCCGACCCCCAGGGGGGAACGTCTATGGCTACACCTTC. This translates into CASSRPPGGNVYGYTF.

This clone has at least ten counts. The chain uses TRBV25-1 and TRBJ1-1; D ambiguous. The CDR3 extends over 12 amino acids. Germline V CDR1 and CDR2: MGHDK, SYGVNS. V lost 2 bases and J lost 11, with 12 bases in between. The CDR3 reads CASSESGRRAFF. DNA of the CDR3: TGTGCCAGCAGTGAAAGTGGGAGGAGGGCTTTCTTT.

V and J are TRBV6-6 and TRBJ2-7, with D possibly being TRBD2 (6 bases). CDR1 and CDR2 (germline): MNHNY, SVGAGI (reference sequence). Trimming shortened V by 0 bases and J by 4 bases, and 13 bases separated the two germline ends. This CDR3 spans 15 amino acids. The CDR3 is CASSYSNREIYEQYF. The CDR3 DNA reads TGTGCCAGCAGTTACTCGAACCGGGAGATATACGAGCAGTACTTC.

The chain carries TRBV7-8 and TRBJ1-1; TRBD1 matches at 7 bases. Germline trimming cut 5 bases from V and 2 bases from J; bases unmatched to any gene: 5. CDR3 length: 14 amino acids. Germline lookup yields CDR1 SGHVS and CDR2 FQNEAQ. CDR3 sequence: CASSTRQGNTEAFF. Here the CDR3 DNA reads TGTGCCAGCAGCACGCGACAGGGAAACACTGAAGCTTTCTTT.

A note on this clone: In the same sample, other DNA sequences code for this CDR3. The chain is built from TRBV7-8 and TRBJ1-2; D gene uncertain. CDR1 is SGHVS, CDR2 FQNEAQ, per germline. There are 14 residues in the CDR3. With 0 bases removed from V and 7 bases from J, the gap between germline ends came to 12 bases. This CDR3 reads CASSLARSWSGYTF. As DNA, the CDR3 is TGTGCCAGCAGCTTAGCGCGTTCTTGGAGTGGCTACACCTTC.

The chain links TRBV11-1 to TRBJ1-1, with D maybe TRBD1 (6 bases). V was pared by 3 bases and J by 4 bases, with 9 bases between. The CDR3 extends over 13 amino acids. CDR1 is SGHAT, CDR2 FQDESV, per germline (reference sequence). The CDR3 sequence: CASSFGQTTEAFF. As DNA, the CDR3 is TGTGCCAGCAGCTTCGGACAGACCACTGAAGCTTTCTTT.

This chain joins TRBV28 and TRBJ2-1, with 8 positions matching TRBD2. Germline CDR1 reads MDHEN; CDR2 reads SYDVKM. The CDR3 contains 14 residues. Trimming removed 9 bases from V and 4 bases from J; junction bases left unmatched: 8. CDR3 in amino acids: CASFSSGYYNEQFF. The CDR3 coding sequence is TGTGCCAGTTTTTCTAGCGGGTATTACAATGAGCAGTTCTTC.